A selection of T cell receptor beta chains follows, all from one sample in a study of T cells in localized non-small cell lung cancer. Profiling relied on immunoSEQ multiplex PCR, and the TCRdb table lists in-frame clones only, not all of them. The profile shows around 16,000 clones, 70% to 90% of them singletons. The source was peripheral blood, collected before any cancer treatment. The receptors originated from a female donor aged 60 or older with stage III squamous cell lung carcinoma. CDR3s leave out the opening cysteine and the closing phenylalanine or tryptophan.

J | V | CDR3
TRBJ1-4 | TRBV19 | ASTSQTGDNEKLF
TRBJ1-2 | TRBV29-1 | SVEEGQLMANT
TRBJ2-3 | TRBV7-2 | ASSPGTSGVGQY
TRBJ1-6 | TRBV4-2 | ASSQVKEGNSPLH
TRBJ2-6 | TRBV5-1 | ASSFTGIPSLFGANVLT
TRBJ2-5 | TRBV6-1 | ASRGGRRGEETQY
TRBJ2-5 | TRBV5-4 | ASSSGGGEETQY
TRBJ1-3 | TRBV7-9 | ASSLLKAVLSGNTIY
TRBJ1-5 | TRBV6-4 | ASSPSDRDRFEASNQPQH
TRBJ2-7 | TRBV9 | ASSVGWADEQY
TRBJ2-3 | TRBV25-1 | ASSITDTQY
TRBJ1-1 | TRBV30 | AWSPRPEAAF
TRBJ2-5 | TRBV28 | ASSSSGTGKGETQY
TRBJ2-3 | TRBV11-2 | ASSLRHSGLAVSTDTQY
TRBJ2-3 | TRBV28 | ASSPVGGRGGDTQY
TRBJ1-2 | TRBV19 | ASSGGANYGYT
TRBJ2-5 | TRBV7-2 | ASSARGQDQETQY
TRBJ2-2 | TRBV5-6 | ASSSTSGRYTGELF
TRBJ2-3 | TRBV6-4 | ASSSGGDGDTQY
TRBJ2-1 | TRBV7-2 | ASSPLLAGGGEQF
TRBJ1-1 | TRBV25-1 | ASSATTEAF
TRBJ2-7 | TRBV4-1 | ASSQGGFYEQY
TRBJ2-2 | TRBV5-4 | ASSKGTSGSRTGELF
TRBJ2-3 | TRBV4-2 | ASSQDSGGGTDTQY
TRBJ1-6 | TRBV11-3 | ASSLESGRNLNSPLH
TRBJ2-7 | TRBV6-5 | ASSYRASSYEQY
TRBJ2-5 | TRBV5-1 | ASALDSGETQY
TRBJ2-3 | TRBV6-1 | ASRPGTGDTDTQY
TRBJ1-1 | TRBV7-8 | ASSPTGRNTEAF
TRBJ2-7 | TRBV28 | ATESGLAGPYEQY
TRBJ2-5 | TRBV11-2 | ASSVSVTETQY
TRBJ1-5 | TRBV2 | ASSWNSNQPQH
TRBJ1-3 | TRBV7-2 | ASSLYTGRRTGNTIY
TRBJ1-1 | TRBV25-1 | ASSAGGIGTEAF
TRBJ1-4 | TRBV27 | ASSLSNRGWEKLF
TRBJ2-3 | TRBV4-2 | ASSHRLADTQY
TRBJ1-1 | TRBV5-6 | ASSSVMGGNTEAF
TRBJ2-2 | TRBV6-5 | ASSYQAGWSGELF
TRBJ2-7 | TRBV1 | TSSQNHPVSLEQY
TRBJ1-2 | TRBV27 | ASRTTGLLNYGYT
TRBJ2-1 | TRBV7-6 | ASSLELRIFNEQF
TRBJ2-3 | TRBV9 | ASSAQRWGAQFTDTQY
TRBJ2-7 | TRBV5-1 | ASRGGVQGEQY
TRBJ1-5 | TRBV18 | ASSPIMSSNQPQH
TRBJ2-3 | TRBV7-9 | ASSSRTSVKPDTQY
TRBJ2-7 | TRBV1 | TSSHRDCTYEQY
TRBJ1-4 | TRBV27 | ASSFGGGREKLF
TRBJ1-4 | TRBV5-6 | ASSHTGVRSNEKLF